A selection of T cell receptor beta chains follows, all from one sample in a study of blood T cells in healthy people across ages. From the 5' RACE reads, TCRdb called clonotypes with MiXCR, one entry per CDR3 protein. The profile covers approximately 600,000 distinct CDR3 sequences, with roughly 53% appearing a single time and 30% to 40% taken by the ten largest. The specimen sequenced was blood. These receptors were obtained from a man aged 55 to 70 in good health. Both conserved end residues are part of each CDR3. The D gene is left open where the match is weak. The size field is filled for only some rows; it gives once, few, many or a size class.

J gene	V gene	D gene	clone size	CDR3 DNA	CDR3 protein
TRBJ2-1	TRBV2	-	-	TGTGCCAGCAGTACGGGACAATACAATGAGCAGTTCTTC	CASSTGQYNEQFF
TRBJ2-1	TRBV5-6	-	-	TGTGCCAGCAGCTTGGCCCAGCTTACCTACAATGAGCAGTTCTTC	CASSLAQLTYNEQFF
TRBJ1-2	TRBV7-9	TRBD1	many	TGTGCCAGCAGCTGGGACAGGGGTAACTATGGCTACACCTTC	CASSWDRGNYGYTF
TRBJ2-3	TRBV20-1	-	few	TGCAGTGCAAATAGCAGAAGCACAGATACGCAGTATTTT	CSANSRSTDTQYF
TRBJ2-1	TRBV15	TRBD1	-	TGTGCCACCAGCGGAGAATTGGGACAGGGAACTGACAATGAGCAGTTCTTC	CATSGELGQGTDNEQFF
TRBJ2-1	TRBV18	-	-	TGTGCCAGCCATGGACAGAGCACCTACAATGAGCAGTTCTTC	CASHGQSTYNEQFF
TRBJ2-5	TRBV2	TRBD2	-	TGTGCCAGCAGTGGACAGGTAGCGGGGTTCCAAGAGACCCAGTACTTC	CASSGQVAGFQETQYF
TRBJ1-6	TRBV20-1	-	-	TGCAGTGCTAATGGCCAGGGAGGGAGAGGGTCACCCCCCCACTTT	CSANGQGGRGSPPHF
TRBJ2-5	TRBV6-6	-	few	TGTGCCAGCAGTTCTCCGACGGGACAAGAGACCCAGTACTTC	CASSSPTGQETQYF
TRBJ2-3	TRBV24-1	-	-	TGTGCCACCAGTGACCCGGGGGCCTACGGCACAGATACGCAGTATTTT	CATSDPGAYGTDTQYF
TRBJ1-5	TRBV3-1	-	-	TGTGCCAGCAGCCAAGGTCGACAGAGCAATCAGCCCCAGCATTTT	CASSQGRQSNQPQHF
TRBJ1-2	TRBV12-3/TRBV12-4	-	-	TGTGCCAGCACGAGTGACCCACGGACGGGCTACACCTTC	CASTSDPRTGYTF
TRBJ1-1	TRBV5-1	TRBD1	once	TGCGCCAGCAGCTTGGTAGGGGGCGGCCTGAACACTGAAGCTTTCTTT	CASSLVGGGLNTEAFF
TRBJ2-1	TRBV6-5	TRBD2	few	TGTGCCAGCAGTTCCTCCGGGACTACCGGGGAGCAGTTCTTC	CASSSSGTTGEQFF
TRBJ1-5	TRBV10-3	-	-	TGTGCCATCACCCACCGGGACCCTAGCAATCAGCCCCAGCATTTT	CAITHRDPSNQPQHF
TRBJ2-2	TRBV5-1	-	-	TGCGCCAGCAGCTGGGACACTTACACCGGGGAGCTGTTTTTT	CASSWDTYTGELFF
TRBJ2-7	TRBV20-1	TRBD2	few	TGCAGTGCCCGACTAGCGGGGGGGCGGGGGCTATACGAGCAGTACTTC	CSARLAGGRGLYEQYF
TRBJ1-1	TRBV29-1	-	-	TGCAGCGTTGCTGACAGCACTGAAGCTTTCTTT	CSVADSTEAFF
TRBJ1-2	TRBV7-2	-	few	TGTGCCAGCGGGGCTAGTCCAGGGGCCGGACGCTACACCTTC	CASGASPGAGRYTF
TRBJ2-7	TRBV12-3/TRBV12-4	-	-	TGTGCCAGCAAGGCAGACAGCTCCTACGAGCAGTACTTC	CASKADSSYEQYF
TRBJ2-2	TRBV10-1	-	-	TGCGCCAGCCAGCAGGACACTCCAACCGGGGAGCTGTTTTTT	CASQQDTPTGELFF
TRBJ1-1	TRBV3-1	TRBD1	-	TGTGCCAGCAGCCACACGCAGGGGGTGCGCCTGAACACTGAAGCTTTCTTT	CASSHTQGVRLNTEAFF
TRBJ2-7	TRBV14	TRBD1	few	TGTGCCAGCAGCCAAGATCGGGGACAGGGTCCCTACGAGCAGTACTTC	CASSQDRGQGPYEQYF
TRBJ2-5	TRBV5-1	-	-	TGCGCCAGCAGCCAAAGGACGGGGTCCCAAGAGACCCAGTACTTC	CASSQRTGSQETQYF
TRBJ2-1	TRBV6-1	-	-	TGTGCCAGCAGTGAAGCGATAGGGGGGGCCTACAATGAGCAGTTCTTC	CASSEAIGGAYNEQFF
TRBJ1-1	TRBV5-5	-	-	TGTGCCAGCAGCCCTCGGGGGGCGAACACTGAAGCTTTCTTT	CASSPRGANTEAFF
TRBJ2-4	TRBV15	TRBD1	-	TGTGCCACCAGCAGAGGGTTGGGGACAGAAAAAAACATTCAGTACTTC	CATSRGLGTEKNIQYF
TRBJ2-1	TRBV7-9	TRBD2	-	TGTGCCAGCAGCTTAGAAGAGGCTAGCGGGGGGACACAGTTCTTC	CASSLEEASGGTQFF
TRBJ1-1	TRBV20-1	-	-	TGCAGTGCTCGGACGGTGAACACTGAAGCTTTCTTT	CSARTVNTEAFF
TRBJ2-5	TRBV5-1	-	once	TGCGCCAGCAGCTTGGTTTCGGCCTACGGGCAGTACTTC	CASSLVSAYGQYF
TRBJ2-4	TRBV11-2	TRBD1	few	TGTGCCAGCAGAAGTCCGGGACAGGGCCACAAAAACATTCAGTACTTC	CASRSPGQGHKNIQYF
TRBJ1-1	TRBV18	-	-	TGTGCCAGCTCACCACCTGGTGACGGGAACACTGAAGCTTTCTTT	CASSPPGDGNTEAFF
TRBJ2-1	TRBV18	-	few	TGTGCCAGCTCCTACACCGGGGGAGATAATGAGCAGTTCTTC	CASSYTGGDNEQFF
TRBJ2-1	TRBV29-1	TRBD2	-	TGCAGCGTTGGCGGGGAAGGTGGGACTAGCGGGGCCAGAGGTGAGCAGTTCTTC	CSVGGEGGTSGARGEQFF
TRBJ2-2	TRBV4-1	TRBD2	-	TGCGCCAGCAGCCGATCCGGGACTACCCACACCGGGGAGCTGTTTTTT	CASSRSGTTHTGELFF
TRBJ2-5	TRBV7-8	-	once	TGTGCCAGCAGCTTAGCCGGGACAAGCGCCAAGACCCAGTACTTC	CASSLAGTSAKTQYF
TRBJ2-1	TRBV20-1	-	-	TGCAGTGCTCTGGAGGGGGGCACGTCCTACAATGAGCAGTTCTTC	CSALEGGTSYNEQFF
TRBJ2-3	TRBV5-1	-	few	TGCGCCAGCAGCTTGCAGGGTATTTTCACAGATACGCAGTATTTT	CASSLQGIFTDTQYF
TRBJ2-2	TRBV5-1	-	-	TGCGCCAGCAGCTTGGTCCCAGGTAACACCGGGGAGCTGTTTTTT	CASSLVPGNTGELFF
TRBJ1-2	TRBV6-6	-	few	TGTGCCAGCAGTTACCCAAATGACAGGACCTTCTATGGCTACACCTTC	CASSYPNDRTFYGYTF
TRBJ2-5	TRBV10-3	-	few	TGTGCCATCAGTGAGACGTCGGTCCAAGAGACCCAGTACTTC	CAISETSVQETQYF
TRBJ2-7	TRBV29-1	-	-	TGCAGCGCTGCCCCGGGCCGCTACGAGCAGTACTTC	CSAAPGRYEQYF
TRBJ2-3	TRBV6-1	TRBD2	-	TGTGCCAGCAGTGGGCTAGCGGGGGGGCGAAGAGATACGCAGTATTTT	CASSGLAGGRRDTQYF
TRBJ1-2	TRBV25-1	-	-	TGTGCCAGCAGTGAAGGGGGGGGCAACTATGGCTACACCTTC	CASSEGGGNYGYTF
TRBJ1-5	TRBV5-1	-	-	TGCGCCAGCAGCCCAAACGCAGGGGAAGGCAATCAGCCCCAGCATTTT	CASSPNAGEGNQPQHF
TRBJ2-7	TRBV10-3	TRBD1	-	TGTGCCATCAGTGAGCCGAAGGGACAGGACTCCTACGAGCAGTACTTC	CAISEPKGQDSYEQYF
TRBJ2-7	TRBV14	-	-	TGTGCCAGCAGCCAGGCCCCGGGAGAAGGGGCCTACGAGCAGTACTTC	CASSQAPGEGAYEQYF
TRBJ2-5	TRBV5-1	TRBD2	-	TGCGCCAGCAGCTTGGTGGGACTAGCGGGGGAACCCCTAAAAGAGACCCAGTACTTC	CASSLVGLAGEPLKETQYF
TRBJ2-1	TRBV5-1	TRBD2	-	TGCGCCAGCAGCTTGGTGCCCCGACTAGCGGGAGGGGATGAGCAGTTCTTC	CASSLVPRLAGGDEQFF
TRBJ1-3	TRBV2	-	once	TGTGCCAGCAGGGACAGCGGTCAAGGAAACACCATATATTTT	CASRDSGQGNTIYF
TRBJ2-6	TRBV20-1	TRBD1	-	TGCAGTGCTTCCCCGGGACAGCCTTCTGGGGCCAACGTCCTGACTTTC	CSASPGQPSGANVLTF
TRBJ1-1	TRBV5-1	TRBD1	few	TGCGCCAGCAGCCCGGGACAGGGAAGGGGGAACACTGAAGCTTTCTTT	CASSPGQGRGNTEAFF
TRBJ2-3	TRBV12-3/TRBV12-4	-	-	TGTGCCAGCAGCCCCGAGCAGCGCGATACGCAGTATTTT	CASSPEQRDTQYF
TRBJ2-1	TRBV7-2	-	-	TGTGCCAGCAGCTCCGGGACATACAGCAATGAGCAGTTCTTC	CASSSGTYSNEQFF
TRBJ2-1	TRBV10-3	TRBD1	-	TGTGCCATCAGTGAAGCATGGGGACAGGCCATCGATGAGCAGTTCTTC	CAISEAWGQAIDEQFF
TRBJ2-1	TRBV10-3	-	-	TGTGCCGTGGGAGAACAGGGTATCGGTGAGCAGTTCTTC	CAVGEQGIGEQFF
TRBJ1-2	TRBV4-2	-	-	TGTGCCAGCAGCCAAGATCTCGGAGGATGGGGGGGCTACACCTTC	CASSQDLGGWGGYTF
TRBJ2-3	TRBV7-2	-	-	TGTGCCAGCAGCTTTCAGGGGGGCACAGATGCGCAGTATTTT	CASSFQGGTDAQYF